This is a list of T cell receptor beta chains from one sample in a study of blood T cell repertoires in COVID-19. The assay was immunoSEQ multiplex PCR, and TCRdb's table has in-frame clones only and misses some. The sample lists a few hundred thousand clones, 85% occurring once. Material: peripheral blood. The receptors were gathered from a woman between 70 and 85 years old with COVID-19, enrolled during active disease. Each CDR3 is given with its conserved first and last residue. The D gene is left open where the match is weak. Not all rows give a size; the values are once, few, many and, for expanded clones, a class.

d_call,j_call,clone_size,v_call,cdr3_length,cdr3_aa,cdr3_nt
NA,TRBJ2-2,NA,TRBV9,17,CASSVAFDKPNTGELFF,TGTGCCAGCAGCGTAGCGTTCGACAAACCAAACACCGGGGAGCTGTTTTTT
TRBD2,TRBJ2-1,NA,TRBV19,15,CASSIPLAGQNEQFF,TGTGCCAGTAGTATTCCACTAGCGGGCCAAAATGAGCAGTTCTTC
NA,TRBJ2-7,NA,TRBV11-3,15,CASSSHRGRVYEQYF,TGTGCCAGCAGCTCACACAGGGGGAGGGTATACGAGCAGTACTTC
NA,TRBJ1-4,once,TRBV18,14,CASSPPASNEKLFF,TGTGCCAGCTCACCACCGGCCTCTAATGAAAAACTGTTTTTT
NA,TRBJ1-2,NA,TRBV19,11,CASSRAGGYTF,TGTGCCAGTAGTAGGGCCGGAGGCTACACCTTC
NA,TRBJ1-2,NA,TRBV7-9,13,CASSLTGLSGYTF,TGTGCCAGCAGCTTAACAGGGTTGAGTGGCTACACCTTC
NA,TRBJ1-1,NA,TRBV13,14,CASSLGPRGTEAFF,TGTGCCAGCAGCCTTGGACCCCGGGGCACTGAAGCTTTCTTT
TRBD1,TRBJ1-1,NA,TRBV29-1,14,CSVVVGGGNTEAFF,TGCAGCGTTGTAGTAGGGGGCGGGAACACTGAAGCTTTCTTT
NA,TRBJ1-1,NA,TRBV6-2/TRBV6-3,14,CASSPVRGGTEAFF,TGTGCCAGCAGCCCTGTCAGGGGTGGCACTGAAGCTTTCTTT
NA,TRBJ1-2,NA,TRBV29-1,12,CSVPQGSYGYTF,TGCAGCGTTCCTCAGGGTAGCTATGGCTACACCTTC
TRBD1,TRBJ2-7,NA,TRBV5-6,15,CASSLFGQGMDEQYF,TGTGCCAGCAGCTTATTTGGACAGGGTATGGACGAGCAGTACTTC
TRBD1,TRBJ1-1,NA,TRBV30,14,CAWSVVTGSTEAFF,TGTGCCTGGAGTGTTGTGACAGGGTCCACTGAAGCTTTCTTT
TRBD1,TRBJ1-5,NA,TRBV4-3,18,CASSQRYGTGGLNQPQHF,TGCGCCAGCAGCCAACGTTACGGGACAGGGGGGTTGAATCAGCCCCAGCATTTT
TRBD1,TRBJ1-1,NA,TRBV27,18,CASSLGQGAGGGVAEAFF,TGTGCCAGCAGTTTAGGGCAGGGGGCTGGTGGAGGTGTGGCTGAAGCTTTCTTT
NA,TRBJ2-1,NA,TRBV7-9,14,CASSGGGQYNEQFF,TGTGCCAGCAGCGGCGGCGGACAGTACAATGAGCAGTTCTTC
TRBD2,TRBJ2-1,NA,TRBV27,17,CASRPSTSGRTYNEQFF,TGTGCCAGCAGACCCTCGACTAGCGGGAGAACCTACAATGAGCAGTTCTTC
TRBD2,TRBJ2-5,NA,TRBV7-3,16,CASSPSGTSGLETQYF,TGTGCCAGCAGCCCTTCAGGGACTAGCGGGCTTGAGACCCAGTACTTC
NA,TRBJ1-6,NA,TRBV2,16,CASSVSRGGRNSPLHF,TGTGCCAGCAGTGTCAGTAGGGGAGGTAGGAATTCACCCCTCCACTTT
TRBD2,TRBJ2-7,NA,TRBV5-6,14,CASRTSGQAYEQYF,TGTGCCAGCAGAACTAGCGGGCAAGCCTACGAGCAGTACTTC
NA,TRBJ2-7,many,TRBV5-6,12,CASSLHQEEQYF,TGTGCCAGCAGCTTGCATCAGGAAGAGCAGTACTTC
NA,TRBJ2-7,NA,TRBV7-2,14,CASLPGAHSYEQYF,TGTGCCAGCCTTCCCGGAGCCCACTCCTACGAGCAGTACTTC
NA,TRBJ1-3,NA,TRBV7-9,14,CASSFAGVGNTIYF,TGTGCCAGCAGCTTCGCAGGGGTAGGAAACACCATATATTTT